This T cell receptor (beta chain) was recorded in a study of blood T cell repertoires in COVID-19. Overall study context: The United States, Italy and Spain provided the acute and convalescent COVID-19 samples.

Germline assignment: CDR1 SGHRS and CDR2 YFSETQ. Trimming stripped 4 bases from V and 8 bases from J, with 16 bases between. CDR3 size: 15 residues. Sequenced by immunoSEQ multiplex PCR; TCRdb stores in-frame clones only, minus some. Of about 130,000 clones listed, roughly four fifths are singletons. This clone came up once. Enrollment of patients from Seattle took place during active infection, with longitudinal follow-up. This sequence joins TRBV5-1 and TRBJ1-6, with D unclear. This clonotype originated in a man older than 75 with COVID-19, enrolled during active disease. Sequenced input: peripheral blood. The CDR3 loop is CASSAGGGTDSPLHF. CDR3 nucleotides: TGCGCCAGCAGCGCTGGTGGAGGCACGGATTCACCCCTCCACTTT.